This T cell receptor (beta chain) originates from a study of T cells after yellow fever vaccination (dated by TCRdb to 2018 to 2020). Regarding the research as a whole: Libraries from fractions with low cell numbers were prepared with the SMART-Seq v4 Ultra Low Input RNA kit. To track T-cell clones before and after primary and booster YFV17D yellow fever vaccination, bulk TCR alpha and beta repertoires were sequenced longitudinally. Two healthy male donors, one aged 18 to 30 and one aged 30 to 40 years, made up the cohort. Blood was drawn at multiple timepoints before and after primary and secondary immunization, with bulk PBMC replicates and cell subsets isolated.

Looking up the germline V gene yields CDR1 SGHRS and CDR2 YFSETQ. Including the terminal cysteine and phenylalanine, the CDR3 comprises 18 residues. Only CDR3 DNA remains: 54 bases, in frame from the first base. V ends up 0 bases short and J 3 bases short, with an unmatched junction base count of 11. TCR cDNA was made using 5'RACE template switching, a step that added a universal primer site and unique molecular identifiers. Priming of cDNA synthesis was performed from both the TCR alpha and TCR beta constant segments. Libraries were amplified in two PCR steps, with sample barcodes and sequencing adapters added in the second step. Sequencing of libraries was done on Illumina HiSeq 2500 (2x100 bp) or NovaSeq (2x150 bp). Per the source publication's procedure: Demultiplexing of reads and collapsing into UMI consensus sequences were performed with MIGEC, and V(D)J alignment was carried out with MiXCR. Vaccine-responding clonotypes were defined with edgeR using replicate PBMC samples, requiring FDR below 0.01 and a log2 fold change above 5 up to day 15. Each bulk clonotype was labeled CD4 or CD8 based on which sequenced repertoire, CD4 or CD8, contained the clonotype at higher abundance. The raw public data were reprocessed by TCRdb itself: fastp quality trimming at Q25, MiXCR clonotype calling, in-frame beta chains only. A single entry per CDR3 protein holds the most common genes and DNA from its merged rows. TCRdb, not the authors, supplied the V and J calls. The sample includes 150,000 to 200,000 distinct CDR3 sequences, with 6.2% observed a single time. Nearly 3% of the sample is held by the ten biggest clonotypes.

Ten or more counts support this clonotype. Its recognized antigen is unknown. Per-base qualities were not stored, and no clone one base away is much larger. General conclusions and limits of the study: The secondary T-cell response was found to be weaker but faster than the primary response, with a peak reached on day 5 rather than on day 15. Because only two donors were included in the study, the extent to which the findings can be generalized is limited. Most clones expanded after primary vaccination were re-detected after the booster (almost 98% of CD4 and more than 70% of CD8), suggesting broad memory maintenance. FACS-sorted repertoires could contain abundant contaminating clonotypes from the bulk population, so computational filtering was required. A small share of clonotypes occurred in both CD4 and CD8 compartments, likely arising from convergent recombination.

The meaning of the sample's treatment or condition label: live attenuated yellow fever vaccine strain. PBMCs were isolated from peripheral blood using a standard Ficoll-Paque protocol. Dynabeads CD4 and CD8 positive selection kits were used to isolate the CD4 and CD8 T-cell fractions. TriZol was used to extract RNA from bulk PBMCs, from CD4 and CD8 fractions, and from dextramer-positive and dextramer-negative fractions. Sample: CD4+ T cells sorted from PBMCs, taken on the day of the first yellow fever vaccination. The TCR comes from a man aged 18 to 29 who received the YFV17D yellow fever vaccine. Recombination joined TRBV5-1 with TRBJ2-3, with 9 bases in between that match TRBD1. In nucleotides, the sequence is TGCGCCAGCAGCTTGGACAGGGGGCTGTGGAAGAGTACAGATACGCAGTATTTT. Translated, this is CASSLDRGLWKSTDTQYF.